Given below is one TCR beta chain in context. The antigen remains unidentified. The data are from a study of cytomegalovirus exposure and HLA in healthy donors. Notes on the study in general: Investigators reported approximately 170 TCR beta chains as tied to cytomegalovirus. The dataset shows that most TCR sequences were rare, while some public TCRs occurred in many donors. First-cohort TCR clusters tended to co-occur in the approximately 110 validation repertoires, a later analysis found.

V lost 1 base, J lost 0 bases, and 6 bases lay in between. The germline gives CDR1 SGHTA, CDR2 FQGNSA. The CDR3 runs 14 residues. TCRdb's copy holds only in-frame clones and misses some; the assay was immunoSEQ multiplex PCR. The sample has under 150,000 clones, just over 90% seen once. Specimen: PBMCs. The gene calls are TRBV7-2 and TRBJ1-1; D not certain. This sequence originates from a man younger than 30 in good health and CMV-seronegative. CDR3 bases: TGTGCCAGCAGCTTAGGGGCGTTGAACACTGAAGCTTTCTTT. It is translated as CASSLGALNTEAFF. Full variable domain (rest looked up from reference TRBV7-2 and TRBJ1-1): GAGVSQSPSNKVTEKGKDVELRCDPISGHTALYWYRQSLGQGLEFLIYFQGNSAPDKSGLPSDRFSAERTGGSVSTLTIQRTQQEDSAVYLCASSLGALNTEAFFGQGTRLTVV.